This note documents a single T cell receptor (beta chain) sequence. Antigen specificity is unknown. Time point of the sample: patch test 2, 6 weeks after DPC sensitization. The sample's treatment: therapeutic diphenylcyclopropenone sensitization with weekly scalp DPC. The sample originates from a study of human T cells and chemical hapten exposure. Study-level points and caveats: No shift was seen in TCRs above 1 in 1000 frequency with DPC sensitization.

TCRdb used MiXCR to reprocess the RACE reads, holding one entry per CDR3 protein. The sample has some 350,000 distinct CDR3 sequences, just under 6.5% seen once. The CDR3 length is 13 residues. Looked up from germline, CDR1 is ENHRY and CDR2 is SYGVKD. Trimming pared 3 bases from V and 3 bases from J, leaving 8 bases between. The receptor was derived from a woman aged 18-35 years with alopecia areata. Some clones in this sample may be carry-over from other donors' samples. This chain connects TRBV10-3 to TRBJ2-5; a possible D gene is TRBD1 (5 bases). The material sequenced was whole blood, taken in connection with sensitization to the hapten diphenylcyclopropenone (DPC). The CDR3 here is CAISDGAEETQYF. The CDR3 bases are TGTGCCATCAGTGATGGGGCCGAAGAGACCCAGTACTTC.